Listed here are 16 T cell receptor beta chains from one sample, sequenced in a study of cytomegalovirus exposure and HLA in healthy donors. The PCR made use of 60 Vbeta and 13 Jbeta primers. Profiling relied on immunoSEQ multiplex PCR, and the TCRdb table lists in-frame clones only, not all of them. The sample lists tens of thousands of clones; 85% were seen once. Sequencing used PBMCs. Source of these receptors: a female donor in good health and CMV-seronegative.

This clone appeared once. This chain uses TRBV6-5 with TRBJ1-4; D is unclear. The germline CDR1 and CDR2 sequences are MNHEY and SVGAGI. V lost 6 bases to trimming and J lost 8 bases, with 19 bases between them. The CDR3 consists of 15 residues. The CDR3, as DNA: TGTGCCAGCAGAGCAGCCTCGGGAGGAGGAGAAAAACTGTTTTTT. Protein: CASRAASGGGEKLFF.

The CDR3 DNA sequence: TGCAGCGTCGACGGGACAGCATCTAGGGGCTACACCTTC. Encoded protein: CSVDGTASRGYTF. The rearrangement joins TRBV29-1 to TRBJ1-2, with TRBD1 matching over 7 bases. The CDR3 length is 13 residues. The J segment lost 8 bases and the V segment lost 6 bases, leaving 12 bases of the junction unmatched. From germline, CDR1 is SQVTM and CDR2 ANQGSEA.

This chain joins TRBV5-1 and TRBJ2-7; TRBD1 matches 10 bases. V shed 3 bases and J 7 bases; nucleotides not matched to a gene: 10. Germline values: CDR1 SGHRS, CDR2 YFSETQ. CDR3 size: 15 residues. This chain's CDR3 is CASSSTDRGLGEQYF. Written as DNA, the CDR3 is TGCGCCAGCAGCTCTACCGACAGGGGGCTAGGAGAGCAGTACTTC. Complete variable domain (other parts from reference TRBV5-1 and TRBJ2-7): KAGVTQTPRYLIKTRGQQVTLSCSPISGHRSVSWYQQTPGQGLQFLFEYFSETQRNKGNFPGRFSGRQFSNSRSEMNVSTLELGDSALYLCASSSTDRGLGEQYFGPGTRLTVT.

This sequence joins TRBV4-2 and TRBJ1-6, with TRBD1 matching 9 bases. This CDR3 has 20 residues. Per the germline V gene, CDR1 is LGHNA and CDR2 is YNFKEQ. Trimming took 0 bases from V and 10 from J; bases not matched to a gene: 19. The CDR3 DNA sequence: TGTGCCAGCAGCCAAGATACAGGGGGCAATACGGACCGCCCCGGATCACCCCTCCACTTT. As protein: CASSQDTGGNTDRPGSPLHF.

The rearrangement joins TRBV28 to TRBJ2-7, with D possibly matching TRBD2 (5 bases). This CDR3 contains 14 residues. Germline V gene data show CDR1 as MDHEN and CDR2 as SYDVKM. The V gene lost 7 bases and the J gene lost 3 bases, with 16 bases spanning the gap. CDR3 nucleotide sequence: TGTGCCAGCACTCGAAGGGTTGAGGGCTACGAGCAGTACTTC. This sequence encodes CASTRRVEGYEQYF.

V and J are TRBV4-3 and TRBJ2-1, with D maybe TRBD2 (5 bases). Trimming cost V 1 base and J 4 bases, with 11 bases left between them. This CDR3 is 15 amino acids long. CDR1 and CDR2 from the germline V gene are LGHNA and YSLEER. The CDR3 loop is CASSQVGGRYNEQFF. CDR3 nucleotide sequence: TGCGCCAGCAGCCAAGTAGGAGGCCGGTACAATGAGCAGTTCTTC.

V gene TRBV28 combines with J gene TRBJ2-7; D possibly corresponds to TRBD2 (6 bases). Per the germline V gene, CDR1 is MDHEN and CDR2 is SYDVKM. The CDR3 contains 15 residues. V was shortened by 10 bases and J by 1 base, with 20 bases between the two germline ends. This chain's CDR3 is CATTLGGQGSYEQYF. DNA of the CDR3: TGTGCCACCACACTAGGAGGGCAGGGATCCTACGAGCAGTACTTC.

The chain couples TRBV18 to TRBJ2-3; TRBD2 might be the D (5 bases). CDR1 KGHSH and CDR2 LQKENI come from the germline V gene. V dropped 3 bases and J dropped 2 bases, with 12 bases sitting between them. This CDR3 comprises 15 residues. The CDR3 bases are TGTGCCAGCTCACCGTATGAGGGATCCACAGATACGCAGTATTTT. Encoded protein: CASSPYEGSTDTQYF.

CDR3 region: CASSIRTSETLPDTQYF. The CDR3 DNA reads as TGTGCCAGCAGCATTAGGACTAGCGAGACCCTCCCAGATACGCAGTATTTT. The V call is TRBV7-2, the J call TRBJ2-3, with 9 bases identical to TRBD2. The CDR3 contains 17 residues. V was clipped by 5 bases and J by 4 bases; unmatched bases: 13. Germline assignment: CDR1 SGHTA and CDR2 FQGNSA. Variable domain in full (rest from reference TRBV7-2 and TRBJ2-3): GAGVSQSPSNKVTEKGKDVELRCDPISGHTALYWYRQSLGQGLEFLIYFQGNSAPDKSGLPSDRFSAERTGGSVSTLTIQRTQQEDSAVYLCASSIRTSETLPDTQYFGPGTRLTVL.

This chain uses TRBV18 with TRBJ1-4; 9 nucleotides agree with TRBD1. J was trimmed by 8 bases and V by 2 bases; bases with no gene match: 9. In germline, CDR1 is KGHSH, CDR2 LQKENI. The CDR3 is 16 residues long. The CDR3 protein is CASSPRSGTGNEKLFF. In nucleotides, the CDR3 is TGTGCCAGCTCACCAAGATCCGGGACAGGGAACGAAAAACTGTTTTTT. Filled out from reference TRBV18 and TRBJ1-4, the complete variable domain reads NAGVMQNPRHLVRRRGQEARLRCSPMKGHSHVYWYRQLPEEGLKFMVYLQKENIIDESGMPKERFSAEFPKEGPSILRIQQVVRGDSAAYFCASSPRSGTGNEKLFFGSGTQLSVL.

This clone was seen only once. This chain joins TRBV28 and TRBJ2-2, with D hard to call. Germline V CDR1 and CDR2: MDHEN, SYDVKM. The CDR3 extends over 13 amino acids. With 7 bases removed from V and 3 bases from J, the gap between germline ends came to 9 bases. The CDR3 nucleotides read TGTGCCAGCATCCCCCCATACACCGGGGAGCTGTTTTTT. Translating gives CASIPPYTGELFF.

As DNA, the CDR3 is TGTGCCAGCAGCGAGCGGGACGCGGCGGATACGCAGTATTTT. Translated, it gives CASSERDAADTQYF. The chain has TRBV9 and TRBJ2-3; 7 nucleotides agree with TRBD2. The CDR3 covers 14 residues. V trimming: 3 bases; J trimming: 6 bases; junction bases outside the gene matches: 7. From germline, CDR1 is SGDLS and CDR2 YYNGEE.

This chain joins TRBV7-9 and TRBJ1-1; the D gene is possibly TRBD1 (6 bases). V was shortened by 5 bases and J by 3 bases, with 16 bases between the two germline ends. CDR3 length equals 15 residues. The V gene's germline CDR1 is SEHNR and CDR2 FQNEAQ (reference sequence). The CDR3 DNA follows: TGTGCCAGCAGCCGCCACAGGGCTGGGTACACTGAAGCTTTCTTT. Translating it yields CASSRHRAGYTEAFF.

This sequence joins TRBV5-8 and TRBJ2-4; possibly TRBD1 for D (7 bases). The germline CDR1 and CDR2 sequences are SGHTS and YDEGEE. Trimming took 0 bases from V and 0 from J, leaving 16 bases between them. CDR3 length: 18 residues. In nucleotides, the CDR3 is TGTGCCAGCAGCTTGGGCCAGGGGGGCATCCTAGCCAAAAACATTCAGTACTTC. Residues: CASSLGQGGILAKNIQYF.

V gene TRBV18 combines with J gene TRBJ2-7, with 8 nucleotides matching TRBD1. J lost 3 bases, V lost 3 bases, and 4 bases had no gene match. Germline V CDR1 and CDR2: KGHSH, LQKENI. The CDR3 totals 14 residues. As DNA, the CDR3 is TGTGCCAGCTCACCCGGGACAGGAGACTACGAGCAGTACTTC. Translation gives CASSPGTGDYEQYF.

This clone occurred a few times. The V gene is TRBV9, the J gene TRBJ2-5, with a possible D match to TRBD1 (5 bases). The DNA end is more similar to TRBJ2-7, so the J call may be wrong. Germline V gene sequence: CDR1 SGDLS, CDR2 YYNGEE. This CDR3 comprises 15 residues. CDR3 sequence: CASSPGQGVSYEQYF. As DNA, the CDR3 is TGTGCCAGCAGCCCCGGACAAGGAGTCTCCTACGAGCAGTACTTC.